The 7 T cell receptor beta chains below were found in one sample sequenced in a study of regulatory T cells in long-lasting Graves disease. Stated time point: newly diagnosed GD, antithyroid drugs for less than 3 months. PBMC-derived RNA was used for the TCR library. Building of the TCR beta libraries involved iRepertoire HTBI primers and Arm-PCR of CDR3 regions. TCRdb re-called the multiplex PCR reads through MiXCR, storing one row per CDR3 protein. The repertoire holds about 540,000 distinct CDR3 sequences, with roughly 13% as singletons. The same data also went into a second study, on T cells in Graves' hyperthyroidism and ophthalmopathy.

The sample consisted of peripheral blood mononuclear cells (PBMCs), taken at new diagnosis, from a patient treated with antithyroid drugs. The source of these receptors is a man in his thirties or forties with Graves disease.

There are many counts of this clonotype. This chain connects TRBV2 to TRBJ2-1, with D perhaps TRBD2 (5 bases). V was trimmed by 6 bases and J by 7 bases, leaving 10 bases between them. Per germline, CDR1 SNHLY and CDR2 FYNNEI. The CDR3 consists of 12 residues. CDR3: CASRPDSNEQFF. The CDR3 nucleotides read TGTGCCAGCAGGCCGGACTCTAATGAGCAGTTCTTC.

This clonotype was picked up many times. The rearrangement joins TRBV5-1 to TRBJ2-7; D may be TRBD1 (6 bases). The CDR3 length is 14 residues. The V end was cut by 4 bases, the J end by 2 bases, with 13 bases between. The germline V gene has CDR1 SGHRS and CDR2 YFSETQ. CDR3 in DNA: TGCGCCAGCAGCCTCCGGGACAAGGCCTACGAGCAGTACTTC. Translating gives CASSLRDKAYEQYF.

The rearrangement links TRBV28 to TRBJ2-7; 13 nucleotides line up with TRBD2. The CDR3 has 17 residues. Looked up from germline, CDR1 is MDHEN and CDR2 is SYDVKM. V lost 4 bases, J lost 2 bases, and 8 bases stayed unmatched. The CDR3 protein is CASSSGLAGDSPYEQYF. The CDR3 DNA sequence: TGTGCCAGCAGTTCAGGACTAGCGGGAGACTCTCCCTACGAGCAGTACTTC.

This clonotype was counted a few times. J is TRBJ2-2 and V is TRBV10-3, with 8 bases matching TRBD2. This CDR3 is built from 14 residues. From germline, CDR1 is ENHRY and CDR2 SYGVKD. The V and J ends lost 7 bases and 4 bases, in that order; junction bases with no gene match: 5. CDR3 nucleotides: TGTGCCATCAACAGCGGGAGAGGCACCGGGGAGCTGTTTTTT. It yields the protein CAINSGRGTGELFF.

This clonotype was seen ten or more times. The chain combines TRBV11-1 with TRBJ2-7; D tentatively reads TRBD1 or TRBD2 (5 bases each). This CDR3 has 16 residues. Trimming shortened V by 5 bases and J by 0 bases, and 17 bases separated the two germline ends. Germline CDR1 is SGHAT and CDR2 is FQDESV (reference sequence). The CDR3 loop reads CASSTPLRGGSYEQYF. The CDR3 DNA follows: TGTGCCAGCAGCACGCCTTTGAGGGGCGGCTCCTACGAGCAGTACTTC. The full variable domain, its missing parts supplied by reference TRBV11-1 and TRBJ2-7, is EAEVAQSPRYKITEKSQAVAFWCDPISGHATLYWYRQILGQGPELLVQFQDESVVDDSQLPKDRFSAERLKGVDSTLKIQPAELGDSAMYLCASSTPLRGGSYEQYFGPGTRLTVT.

In this sample, this clonotype turned up many times. The rearrangement joins TRBV29-1 to TRBJ1-2; tentatively, D is TRBD1 (6 bases). CDR1 SQVTM and CDR2 ANQGSEA come from the germline V gene. The ends were cut back, 2 bases at V and 4 bases at J, with 14 bases in the middle. The CDR3 length is 14 residues. CDR3 protein: CSVEPSGGSYGYTF. CDR3 nucleotide sequence: TGCAGCGTTGAACCCTCTGGGGGCAGCTATGGCTACACCTTC.

This clonotype was seen many times. The rearrangement uses TRBV6-1 and TRBJ2-1; the D gene could be TRBD1 or TRBD2 (5 bases each). Trimming took 2 bases from V and 6 from J, leaving 20 bases between them. Germline CDR1 is MNHNS and CDR2 is SASEGT. This CDR3 is 17 amino acids long. The CDR3 DNA is TGTGCCAGCAGTGAATTTGGGCAGGGTTCTGCGGGCAATGAGCAGTTCTTC. It yields the protein CASSEFGQGSAGNEQFF.